This passage covers 19 T cell receptor beta chains from one sample sequenced in a study of blood T cell repertoires in COVID-19. TCRdb keeps only in-frame clones here, not all; method: immunoSEQ multiplex PCR. The sample carries 95,000 to 100,000 clones, 85% recorded once. Sequenced input: peripheral blood. These receptors were obtained from a woman aged 70-85 years with active or convalescent COVID-19.

The gene calls are TRBV15 and TRBJ1-2; D perhaps matches TRBD1 (5 bases). Between the trimmed V and J ends, which lost 0 bases and 4 bases, there was a span of 9 bases. Germline values: CDR1 LNHNV, CDR2 YYDKDF (reference sequence). The CDR3 sequence is 14 residues long. Here the CDR3 reads CATSRDGGVYGYTF. Here the CDR3 DNA reads TGTGCCACCAGCAGAGATGGGGGGGTCTATGGCTACACCTTC.

V is TRBV5-1 and J is TRBJ1-1; the D is unclear. The CDR3 runs 13 residues. The V end lost 1 base, the J end lost 2 bases, and 6 bases lay between the germline ends. Germline values: CDR1 SGHRS, CDR2 YFSETQ. Here the CDR3 reads CASSLMSNTEAFF. The CDR3 DNA sequence: TGCGCCAGCAGCTTGATGAGCAACACTGAAGCTTTCTTT.

This clone was seen once. The chain couples TRBV5-1 to TRBJ1-5; unclear D gene. This CDR3 region has 15 residues. The ends were cut back, 0 bases at V and 2 bases at J, with 9 bases in the middle. Germline lookup yields CDR1 SGHRS and CDR2 YFSETQ. Here the CDR3 DNA reads TGCGCCAGCAGCTTGGGAAGTAGCGGCAATCAGCCCCAGCATTTT. This gives the protein CASSLGSSGNQPQHF.

This chain joins TRBV4-1 and TRBJ2-4; D may be TRBD2 (6 bases). This CDR3 contains 17 residues. The V gene lost 1 base and the J gene lost 0 bases, with 13 bases spanning the gap. CDR1 is MGHRA, CDR2 YSYEKL, per germline. The DNA for the CDR3 is TGCGCCAGCAGCCAAGCCCCGAATAGCGGAGCCAAAAACATTCAGTACTTC. This gives the protein CASSQAPNSGAKNIQYF.

The V and J genes are TRBV4-3 and TRBJ2-7; no clear D. With 0 bases removed from V and 2 bases from J, the gap between germline ends came to 11 bases. Germline V CDR1 and CDR2: LGHNA, YSLEER. The CDR3 loop spans 15 amino acids. The CDR3 here is CASSQEAARTYEQYF. The CDR3 DNA reads TGCGCCAGCAGCCAAGAGGCTGCCAGAACCTACGAGCAGTACTTC.

The chain recombines TRBV25-1 with TRBJ1-2, with 9 nucleotides matching TRBD1. The trim removed 5 bases at V and 4 bases at J, leaving 2 bases unmatched. The CDR3 contains 13 residues. CDR1 is MGHDK, CDR2 SYGVNS, per germline. The CDR3 DNA is TGTGCCAGCAGTATGGGACAGGGCTATGGCTACACCTTC. Translating it yields CASSMGQGYGYTF.

This clone has only one observation. V gene TRBV9 combines with J gene TRBJ2-2, with TRBD1 matching over 7 bases. Per the germline V gene, CDR1 is SGDLS and CDR2 is YYNGEE. There are 16 residues in the CDR3. J was trimmed by 4 bases and V by 4 bases; bases with no gene match: 10. CDR3 in amino acids: CASSLPGGSGTGELFF. For the CDR3, the DNA is TGTGCCAGCAGCCTCCCAGGGGGTTCGGGCACCGGGGAGCTGTTTTTT.

In this sample, this clone turned up a few times. V is TRBV25-1 and J is TRBJ2-1, with a weak D call TRBD2 (7 bases). The V end was cut by 7 bases, the J end by 4 bases, with 14 bases between. The CDR3 is made up of 14 amino acids. Germline CDR1 is MGHDK and CDR2 is SYGVNS. CDR3 protein: CASTLGGPYNEQFF. CDR3 sequence (DNA): TGTGCCAGCACCCTCGGGGGGCCGTACAATGAGCAGTTCTTC.

The chain couples TRBV11-2 to TRBJ2-7; D is perhaps TRBD1 (5 bases). V shed 5 bases and J shed 3 bases, with 17 bases lying between them. Germline CDR1 SGHAT, CDR2 FQNNGV. CDR3 length: 15 amino acids. In nucleotides, the CDR3 is TGTGCCAGCAGCCATTACAGGACGAGTAACTACGAGCAGTACTTC. This translates into CASSHYRTSNYEQYF.

The gene calls are TRBV30 and TRBJ2-3; a weak D match, TRBD1 (6 bases). The V end lost 0 bases, the J end lost 2 bases, and 9 bases lay between the germline ends. Germline V gene sequence: CDR1 GTSNPN, CDR2 SVGIG (reference sequence). The CDR3 loop spans 14 amino acids. CDR3 residues: CAWSVGGTTDTQYF. The CDR3, as DNA: TGTGCCTGGAGTGTAGGGGGAACCACAGATACGCAGTATTTT. Variable domain in full (rest from reference TRBV30 and TRBJ2-3): SQTIHQWPATLVQPVGSPLSLECTVEGTSNPNLYWYRQAAGRGLQLLFYSVGIGQISSEVPQNLSASRPQDRQFILSSKKLLLSDSGFYLCAWSVGGTTDTQYFGPGTRLTVL.

CDR3 region: CASSEFGGIGQPQHF. CDR3 bases: TGTGCCAGCAGTGAATTCGGGGGGATCGGTCAGCCCCAGCATTTT. The gene calls are TRBV2 and TRBJ1-5; D perhaps matches TRBD1 (5 bases). Between the trimmed V and J ends, which lost 2 bases and 6 bases, there was a span of 14 bases. Germline CDR1 is SNHLY and CDR2 is FYNNEI. This CDR3 comprises 15 residues.

This clone was counted a few times. The rearrangement joins TRBV30 to TRBJ1-4; D not certain. Trimming pared 0 bases from V and 7 bases from J, leaving 12 bases between. Germline-derived CDR1 and CDR2 are GTSNPN and SVGIG (reference sequence). This CDR3 has 14 amino acids. CDR3 DNA: TGTGCCTGGAGTGTACTCCCAGGTGCTGAAAAACTGTTTTTT. It encodes CAWSVLPGAEKLFF.

The chain employs TRBV21-1 and TRBJ2-5; the table names TRBD2, a call not compared with the DNA. TRBV21-1 is described as a pseudogene. There are 17 residues in the CDR3. This CDR3 is CASSKAGGRGGGETQYF. Written as DNA, the CDR3 is TGTGCCAGCAGCAAAGCTGGTGGGCGGGGGGGCGGAGAGACCCAGTACTTC.

V gene TRBV11-2 combines with J gene TRBJ1-3; 7 positions match TRBD1. The CDR3 is made up of 14 amino acids. V dropped 1 base and J dropped 9; count of bases not matched to a gene: 6. Per germline, CDR1 SGHAT and CDR2 FQNNGV. The chain's CDR3 is CASSLAGQWVTIYF. As DNA, the CDR3 is TGTGCCAGCAGCTTAGCGGGACAGTGGGTCACCATATATTTT. The complete variable domain, with remaining parts taken from reference TRBV11-2 and TRBJ1-3, reads EAGVAQSPRYKIIEKRQSVAFWCNPISGHATLYWYQQILGQGPKLLIQFQNNGVVDDSQLPKDRFSAERLKGVDSTLKIQPAKLEDSAVYLCASSLAGQWVTIYFGEGSWLTVV.

The genes are TRBV28 and TRBJ2-5; TRBD2 matches 16 bases. The CDR3 runs 19 residues. Germline CDR1 reads MDHEN; CDR2 reads SYDVKM. Trimming cost V 4 bases and J 6 bases; bases outside gene matches: 14. The CDR3: CASSSHGTSGRALKKTQYF. DNA of the CDR3: TGTGCCAGCAGTTCACATGGGACTAGCGGGAGGGCCCTAAAGAAGACCCAGTACTTC. The full variable domain, with the rest looked up from reference TRBV28 and TRBJ2-5, is DVKVTQSSRYLVKRTGEKVFLECVQDMDHENMFWYRQDPGLGLRLIYFSYDVKMKEKGDIPEGYSVSREKKERFSLILESASTNQTSMYLCASSSHGTSGRALKKTQYFGPGTRLLVL.

The V call is TRBV5-1, the J call TRBJ2-3; 8 bases line up with TRBD2. V gave up 4 bases and J gave up 2 bases; unmatched junction bases: 6. Germline V gene sequence: CDR1 SGHRS, CDR2 YFSETQ. CDR3 length: 15 amino acids. The CDR3 here is CASSPGLVTTDTQYF. The CDR3 nucleotides are TGCGCCAGCAGCCCGGGACTAGTAACCACAGATACGCAGTATTTT.

This clone was counted once. The rearrangement uses TRBV12-3 or TRBV12-4 and TRBJ2-1; D is unclear. There are 13 residues in the CDR3. The ends were cut back, 3 bases at V and 9 bases at J, with 12 bases in the middle. CDR3 loop: CASSFGTGREQFF. The CDR3 DNA sequence: TGTGCCAGCAGTTTCGGAACGGGTCGTGAGCAGTTCTTC.

This chain uses TRBV27 with TRBJ2-7, with 9 nucleotides matching TRBD2. CDR1 and CDR2 (germline): MNHEY, SMNVEV (reference sequence). The CDR3 runs to 15 residues. J was trimmed by 2 bases and V by 6 bases; bases with no gene match: 8. In DNA, the CDR3 is TGTGCCAGCAGACGCGGGGCTAGCGGGGCCTACGAGCAGTACTTC. Its translation: CASRRGASGAYEQYF.

The chain carries TRBV5-1 and TRBJ1-3, with TRBD1 matching 7 bases. The CDR3 has 16 residues. V trimming: 0 bases; J trimming: 0 bases; junction bases outside the gene matches: 3. The germline CDR1 and CDR2 sequences are SGHRS and YFSETQ. Written as DNA, the CDR3 is TGCGCCAGCAGCTTGGAGGACAGGAGCTCTGGAAACACCATATATTTT. Its protein product is CASSLEDRSSGNTIYF. The whole variable domain, filled in from reference TRBV5-1 and TRBJ1-3, reads KAGVTQTPRYLIKTRGQQVTLSCSPISGHRSVSWYQQTPGQGLQFLFEYFSETQRNKGNFPGRFSGRQFSNSRSEMNVSTLELGDSALYLCASSLEDRSSGNTIYFGEGSWLTVV.